This T cell receptor (beta chain) came from a study of blood T cell repertoires in COVID-19. In the study overall: PBMCs, B-cell-depleted T cells, or T cells provided the cDNA or gDNA that made up the material.

Original analysis: Amplification of reference gene primers provided the estimated nucleated cell counts. TCRdb's table, derived via immunoSEQ multiplex PCR, lists solely in-frame clones and lacks some. The V and J calls and clone size are taken from that table; D and trimming were inferred from the DNA. The table includes tens of thousands of clones, 84% detected once. V shed 6 bases and J 3 bases; nucleotides not matched to a gene: 7. The CDR3 contains 14 residues. Germline V gene sequence: CDR1 SGDLS, CDR2 YYNGEE. This TCR came from a middle-aged man with acute or convalescent COVID-19. The chain uses TRBV9 and TRBJ1-1, with 8 nucleotides matching TRBD1. Sample: peripheral blood. The CDR3 protein is CASTHTGGDTEAFF. The CDR3 nucleotides read TGTGCCAGCACCCACACAGGGGGGGACACTGAAGCTTTCTTT.